The 27 T cell receptor beta chains reported below all come from one sample, sequenced in a study of identical twins (TCRdb year 2016). Libraries were made using 5' RACE. Sequencing instrument: Illumina HiSeq 2000. The public reads were quality trimmed at Q25 with fastp and then assembled into clones with MiXCR by TCRdb, keeping productive beta chains. Entries that share a CDR3 protein sequence are merged under the most common genes and DNA. This sample is represented by about 220,000 distinct CDR3 sequences; under 8.5% of them were singletons. The leading ten clones occupy more than 12% of the sample. A further study also used this sample, focusing on T cells expressing NK-cell markers.

The sample consisted of CD8+ T cells sorted from blood. The receptor set was obtained from a woman younger than 30 in good health.

The chain recombines TRBV3-1 with TRBJ2-3; no reliable D call. V lost 1 base and J lost 5, with 4 bases in between. This CDR3 spans 12 amino acids. Germline V gives CDR1 LGHDT, CDR2 YNNKEL (reference sequence). The DNA of the CDR3 is TGTGCCAGCAGCCAAGCCGTAGATACGCAGTATTTT. The encoded protein is CASSQAVDTQYF.

The chain recombines TRBV3-1 with TRBJ2-5, with D perhaps assigned TRBD1 or TRBD2 (5 bases each). With 3 bases removed from V and 3 bases from J, the gap between germline ends came to 11 bases. CDR1 is LGHDT and CDR2 is YNNKEL in the germline V gene (reference sequence). This CDR3 is built from 14 residues. CDR3 sequence reads: CASSQWDEEETQYF. The CDR3 region has the DNA TGTGCCAGCAGCCAGTGGGACGAGGAAGAGACCCAGTACTTC.

This clonotype was detected only a few times. The V and J genes are TRBV5-6 and TRBJ2-5, with unresolved D. Germline V lookup: CDR1 SGHDT, CDR2 YYEEEE. V was trimmed by 5 bases and J by 1 base, leaving 6 bases between them. The CDR3 extends over 12 amino acids. CDR3 DNA sequence: TGTGCCAGCAGTGGAGTCCAAGAGACCCAGTACTTC. Translated, it gives CASSGVQETQYF.

V and J are TRBV6-5 and TRBJ2-5, with D tentatively TRBD1 or TRBD2 (5 bases each). The CDR3 has 16 residues. CDR1 is MNHEY, CDR2 SVGAGI, per germline. The V gene lost 2 bases and the J gene lost 4 bases, with 17 bases spanning the gap. The DNA of the CDR3 is TGTGCCAGCAGTTACGGGGCCGGACTCACGGCAGAGACCCAGTACTTC. Its protein product is CASSYGAGLTAETQYF.

This clonotype was observed many times. The chain employs TRBV12-5 and TRBJ2-7; 14 positions agree with TRBD2. The CDR3 sequence is 17 residues long. CDR1 is LGHNT, CDR2 FRNRAP, per germline. J was trimmed by 0 bases and V by 6 bases; bases with no gene match: 7. The CDR3 region is CASGSGTSGRSSYEQYF. CDR3 DNA sequence: TGTGCTAGTGGCTCGGGGACTAGCGGGAGAAGCTCCTACGAGCAGTACTTC.

This clonotype was counted only a few times. This chain uses TRBV12-3 or TRBV12-4 with TRBJ2-1; D assignment may be TRBD1 or TRBD2 (5 bases each). V shed 3 bases and J shed 5 bases, with 17 bases lying between them. The CDR3 covers 16 residues. In DNA, the CDR3 is TGTGCCAGCAGTTTGCACCGGGACGGCGCCGACAATGAGCAGTTCTTC. Translating it yields CASSLHRDGADNEQFF.

Ten or more counts support this clonotype. The rearrangement links TRBV12-3 or TRBV12-4 to TRBJ2-1; D assignment may be TRBD1 or TRBD2 (5 bases each). V gave up 4 bases and J gave up 9 bases, with 10 bases separating them. The CDR3 spans 12 residues. This chain's CDR3 is CASSYEGTEQFF. CDR3 bases: TGTGCCAGCAGTTATGAAGGGACTGAGCAGTTCTTC.

The chain has TRBV9 and TRBJ2-7; TRBD2 matches 11 bases. In germline, CDR1 is SGDLS, CDR2 YYNGEE. The CDR3 is 15 residues long. V was pared by 6 bases and J by 4 bases, with 9 bases of the junction left unmatched. The CDR3 region is CASTVGASGRYEQYF. The CDR3 DNA is TGTGCCAGCACCGTTGGGGCTAGCGGGAGGTACGAGCAGTACTTC. Based on the CDR3 plus reference TRBV9 and TRBJ2-7, the full variable domain is DSGVTQTPKHLITATGQRVTLRCSPRSGDLSVYWYQQSLDQGLQFLIQYYNGEERAKGNILERFSAQQFPDLHSELNLSSLELGDSALYFCASTVGASGRYEQYFGPGTRLTVT.

V gene TRBV12-3 or TRBV12-4 combines with J gene TRBJ1-5; D is uncertain. This CDR3 has 14 residues. Trimming shortened V by 3 bases and J by 7 bases, and 13 bases separated the two germline ends. The CDR3 nucleotides are TGTGCCAGCAGTTTGAGAAGTGATGGGCAGCCCCAGCATTTT. Its translation is CASSLRSDGQPQHF.

At least ten counts were recorded for this clonotype. J is TRBJ2-3 and V is TRBV29-1; D tentatively reads TRBD1 or TRBD2 (5 bases each). This CDR3 contains 14 residues. Trimming stripped 7 bases from V and 0 bases from J, with 14 bases between. Germline CDR1 SQVTM, CDR2 ANQGSEA. The CDR3 DNA is TGCAGCGCCCTCGGGACCTCTAGCACAGATACGCAGTATTTT. Amino acids: CSALGTSSTDTQYF.

The genes are TRBV7-9 and TRBJ2-5, with TRBD2 matching 7 bases. The CDR3 consists of 15 residues. The V gene's germline CDR1 is SEHNR and CDR2 FQNEAQ (reference sequence). Losses at the gene ends were 5 bases for V and 5 bases for J; bases not matched to a gene: 11. The CDR3, as DNA: TGTGCCAGCAGCGCGGACGGGGGGTACGGGGAGACCCAGTACTTC. Amino acids: CASSADGGYGETQYF.

This clonotype was counted at least ten times. CDR3 amino acids: CASMHALDNEQFF. CDR3 DNA sequence: TGTGCCAGCATGCACGCGTTGGACAATGAGCAGTTCTTC. The rearrangement links TRBV27 to TRBJ2-1; D not resolved. V was shortened by 7 bases and J by 5 bases, with 12 bases between the two germline ends. The CDR3 has 13 residues. From germline, CDR1 is MNHEY and CDR2 SMNVEV (reference sequence).

There are a few counts of this clonotype. The chain joins TRBV7-9 to TRBJ2-1; 7 positions match TRBD2. Germline CDR1 reads SEHNR; CDR2 reads FQNEAQ (reference sequence). V lost 8 bases and J lost 0; bases outside the gene matches: 1. The CDR3 is 13 residues long. Written as DNA, the CDR3 is TGTGCCAGCGGGAGGGGCTCCTACAATGAGCAGTTCTTC. Protein product: CASGRGSYNEQFF.

The table lists this clonotype with a few counts. The chain links TRBV12-5 to TRBJ2-7, with D possibly being TRBD2 (6 bases). V lost 0 bases to trimming and J lost 7 bases, with 25 bases between them. The CDR3 runs to 18 residues. Germline V gene sequence: CDR1 LGHNT, CDR2 FRNRAP. The CDR3 DNA reads as TGTGCTAGTGGTTTGGTAGGTTGGAACGCTAGCGTCTCTAAAGAGCAGTACTTC. The encoded protein is CASGLVGWNASVSKEQYF.

This chain links TRBV10-2 with TRBJ1-2; D remains unclear. Germline loops: CDR1 WSHSY, CDR2 SAAADI. V lost 6 bases, J lost 4 bases, and 15 bases lay in between. This CDR3 has 14 residues. Here the CDR3 DNA reads TGCGCCAGCAGCCGAGAGGCTCTGAGCTATGGCTACACCTTC. Protein sequence: CASSREALSYGYTF.

This clonotype was counted between two and nine times. The rearrangement joins TRBV6-4 to TRBJ2-2; D gene unclear. The CDR3 sequence is 15 residues long. The ends were cut back, 8 bases at V and 6 bases at J, with 19 bases in the middle. CDR1 is MRHNA, CDR2 SNTAGT, per germline. As DNA, the CDR3 is TGTGCCAGCCTCCCTTCCGGAGATTCGTCCGGGGAGCTGTTTTTT. Translating it yields CASLPSGDSSGELFF.

The sample holds one count of this clonotype. The chain combines TRBV12-3 or TRBV12-4 with TRBJ2-3; 7 bases align to TRBD2. This CDR3 comprises 14 residues. V shed 6 bases, J shed 3 bases, and the junction held 6 bases outside the gene matches. The CDR3 spells CASRSGEGTDTQYF. The CDR3 DNA reads TGTGCCAGCAGGTCCGGGGAGGGGACAGATACGCAGTATTTT.

The V call is TRBV20-1, the J call TRBJ2-1; D is possibly TRBD2 (6 bases). Germline V CDR1 and CDR2: DFQATT, SNEGSKA (reference sequence). Trimming removed 3 bases from V and 0 bases from J, with 18 bases in between. This CDR3 contains 17 residues. CDR3 residues: CSASRWGGPSSYNEQFF. CDR3 coding DNA: TGCAGTGCTAGTCGTTGGGGAGGCCCGAGCTCCTACAATGAGCAGTTCTTC.

This clonotype was counted only a few times. The V and J genes are TRBV6-2 or TRBV6-3 and TRBJ2-2; no reliable D call. V lost 2 bases, J lost 1 base, and 5 bases lay in between. Germline CDR1 MNHEY, CDR2 SVGEGT. The CDR3 sequence is 14 residues long. The CDR3 nucleotides read TGTGCCAGCAGTTACGAGGAGAACACCGGGGAGCTGTTTTTT. As protein: CASSYEENTGELFF.

This clonotype was seen at least ten times. An end of the junction does not agree with germline; a read error may underlie this. This chain uses TRBV28 with TRBJ1-1; D remains ambiguous. The CDR3 has 16 residues. Germline CDR1 reads MDHEN; CDR2 reads SYDVKM. CDR3 sequence (DNA): TGTGCCAGCAGTTTCGGCAGGTTGCGGCCGGGGTGGATGCTTTCTTTT. It encodes CASSFGRLRPGWMLSF.

This clonotype appeared a few times. V and J are TRBV5-1 and TRBJ1-1; D might be TRBD1 (6 bases). The CDR3 spans 13 residues. Germline-derived CDR1 and CDR2 are SGHRS and YFSETQ. V shed 3 bases and J shed 8 bases, with 14 bases lying between them. CDR3 amino acids: CASSWGTSTEAFF. In DNA form, the CDR3 reads TGCGCCAGCAGCTGGGGGACATCTACAGAAGCTTTCTTT. The full variable domain, completed using reference TRBV5-1 and TRBJ1-1, is KAGVTQTPRYLIKTRGQQVTLSCSPISGHRSVSWYQQTPGQGLQFLFEYFSETQRNKGNFPGRFSGRQFSNSRSEMNVSTLELGDSALYLCASSWGTSTEAFFGQGTRLTVV.

The chain is built from TRBV7-3 and TRBJ2-7; D unclear. The CDR3 is 15 amino acids. Trimming cost V 2 bases and J 0 bases, with 11 bases left between them. The germline V gene encodes CDR1 SGHTA and CDR2 FQGTGA. CDR3 sequence reads: CASSLEGHPSYEQYF. CDR3 nucleotide sequence: TGTGCCAGCAGCTTAGAAGGGCATCCCTCCTACGAGCAGTACTTC.

There are many counts of this clonotype. The chain uses TRBV7-9 and TRBJ1-1; D gene uncertain. The CDR3 extends over 14 amino acids. V was shortened by 5 bases and J by 1 base, with 11 bases between the two germline ends. Per germline, CDR1 SEHNR and CDR2 FQNEAQ (reference sequence). The CDR3 loop is CASSLDAKNTEAFF. The CDR3, as DNA: TGTGCCAGCAGCCTAGACGCGAAGAACACTGAAGCTTTCTTT.

The chain couples TRBV10-2 to TRBJ2-7, with D maybe TRBD1 (5 bases). CDR3 size: 13 residues. The V end was cut by 4 bases, the J end by 2 bases, with 9 bases between. Germline-derived CDR1 and CDR2 are WSHSY and SAAADI. The CDR3 DNA reads TGCGCCAGCAGTGTGACGACAGCCTACGAGCAGTACTTC. Translated, it gives CASSVTTAYEQYF.

This clonotype was observed many times. The V gene is TRBV12-3 or TRBV12-4, the J gene TRBJ2-7; 7 bases align to TRBD1. Unmatched junction bases numbered 5, after V lost 6 bases and J lost 3 bases. The CDR3 is 13 amino acids. The CDR3 coding sequence is TGTGCCAGCAGCTCGGGACAGTTCTACGAGCAGTACTTC. Amino acid sequence: CASSSGQFYEQYF.

This clonotype has at least ten counts. This chain uses TRBV20-1 with TRBJ1-1; D not certain. Germline values: CDR1 DFQATT, CDR2 SNEGSKA (reference sequence). The CDR3 consists of 10 residues. The CDR3 protein is CTTPDTEAFF. The CDR3 nucleotides are TGCACCACCCCAGACACTGAAGCTTTCTTT.

In its sample, this clonotype was seen many times. The V call is TRBV11-2, the J call TRBJ1-3; D is unresolved. CDR1 is SGHAT, CDR2 FQNNGV, per germline. The CDR3 sequence is 16 residues long. V lost 4 bases and J lost 0, with 13 bases in between. As DNA, the CDR3 is TGTGCCAGCAGCTCCCTCGGCGGAGACTCTGGAAACACCATATATTTT. Translated, it gives CASSSLGGDSGNTIYF.